This TCR beta chain was identified in a study of cytomegalovirus exposure and HLA in healthy donors. In the case of this clone: Its antigen is as yet unknown.

The CDR3 runs 14 residues. With 5 bases clipped from V and 2 bases from J, the junction kept 3 bases outside the gene matches. Looked up from germline, CDR1 is MNHEY and CDR2 is SMNVEV (reference sequence). The PCR employed 60 Vbeta primers together with 13 Jbeta primers. Libraries were prepared by immunoSEQ multiplex PCR; TCRdb keeps only in-frame clonotypes and omits some of them. The sample lists 150,000 or so clones, about four fifths occurring once. General study points: Across all donors, roughly uniform sequencing depth was an assumption of the presence/absence analyses. Upon later analysis, HLA-associated TCR beta chains proved more clonally expanded than other, equally common chains. In a later analysis, V- and J-gene trimming of beta chains associated with a DCLRE1C missense variant, replicated independently.

Sequencing was carried out using PBMCs. The sequence was collected from a man aged 25-45 years in good health and CMV-seropositive. The rearrangement uses TRBV27 and TRBJ1-3, with 7 bases aligning to TRBD1. In nucleotides, the CDR3 is TGTGCCAGCAGTCCCAGGGGGGCTGGAAACACCATATATTTT. It translates to CASSPRGAGNTIYF.